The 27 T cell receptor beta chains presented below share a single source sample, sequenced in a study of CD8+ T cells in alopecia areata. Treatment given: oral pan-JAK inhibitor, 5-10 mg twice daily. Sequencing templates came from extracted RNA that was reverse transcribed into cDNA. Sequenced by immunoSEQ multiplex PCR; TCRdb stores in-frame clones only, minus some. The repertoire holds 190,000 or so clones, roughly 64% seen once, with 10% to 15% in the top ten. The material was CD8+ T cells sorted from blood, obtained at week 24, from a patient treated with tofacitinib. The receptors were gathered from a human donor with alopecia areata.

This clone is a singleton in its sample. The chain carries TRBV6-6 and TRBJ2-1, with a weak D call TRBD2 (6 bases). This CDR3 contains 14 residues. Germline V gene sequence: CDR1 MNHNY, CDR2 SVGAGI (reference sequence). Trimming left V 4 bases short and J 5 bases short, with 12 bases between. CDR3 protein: CASSFLGGNNEQFF. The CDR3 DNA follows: TGTGCCAGCAGTTTTCTGGGGGGTAACAATGAGCAGTTCTTC.

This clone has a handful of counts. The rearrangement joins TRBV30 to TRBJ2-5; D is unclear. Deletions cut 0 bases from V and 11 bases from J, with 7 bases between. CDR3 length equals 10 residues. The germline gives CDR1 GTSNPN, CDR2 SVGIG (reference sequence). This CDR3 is CAWSVPPQYF. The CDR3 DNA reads TGTGCCTGGAGTGTACCTCCTCAGTACTTC.

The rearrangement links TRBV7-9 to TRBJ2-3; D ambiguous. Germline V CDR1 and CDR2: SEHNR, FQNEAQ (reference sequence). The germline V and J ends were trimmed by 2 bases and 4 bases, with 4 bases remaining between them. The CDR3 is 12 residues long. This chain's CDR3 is CASSLFADTQYF. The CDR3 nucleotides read TGTGCCAGCAGCTTATTCGCAGATACGCAGTATTTT.

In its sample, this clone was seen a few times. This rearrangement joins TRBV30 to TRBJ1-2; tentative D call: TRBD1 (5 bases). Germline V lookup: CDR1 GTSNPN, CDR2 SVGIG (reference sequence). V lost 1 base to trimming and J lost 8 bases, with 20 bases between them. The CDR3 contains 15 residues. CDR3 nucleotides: TGTGCCTGGAGTGACTATCGGGACGCCTTTCGGGGCTACACCTTC. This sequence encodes CAWSDYRDAFRGYTF.

Written as DNA, the CDR3 is TGTGCCAGCAGCGACAGGAATGGCTATGGCTACACCTTC. Protein sequence: CASSDRNGYGYTF. This rearrangement joins TRBV9 to TRBJ1-2; TRBD1 is a possible D gene (5 bases). V lost 3 bases and J 4 bases, leaving 10 bases between the germline ends. This CDR3 is built from 13 residues. Germline V lookup: CDR1 SGDLS, CDR2 YYNGEE.

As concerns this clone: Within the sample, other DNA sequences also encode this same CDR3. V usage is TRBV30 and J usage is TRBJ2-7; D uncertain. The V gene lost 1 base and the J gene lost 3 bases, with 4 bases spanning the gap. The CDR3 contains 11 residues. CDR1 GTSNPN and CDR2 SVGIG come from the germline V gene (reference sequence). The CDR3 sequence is CAWSGGYEQYF. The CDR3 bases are TGTGCCTGGAGTGGGGGCTACGAGCAGTACTTC.

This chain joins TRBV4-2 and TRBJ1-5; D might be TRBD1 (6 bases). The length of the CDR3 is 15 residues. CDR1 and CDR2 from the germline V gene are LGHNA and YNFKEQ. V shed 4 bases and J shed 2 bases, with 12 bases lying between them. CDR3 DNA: TGTGCCAGCAGCCCGATGACAGGAGGCAATCAGCCCCAGCATTTT. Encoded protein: CASSPMTGGNQPQHF.

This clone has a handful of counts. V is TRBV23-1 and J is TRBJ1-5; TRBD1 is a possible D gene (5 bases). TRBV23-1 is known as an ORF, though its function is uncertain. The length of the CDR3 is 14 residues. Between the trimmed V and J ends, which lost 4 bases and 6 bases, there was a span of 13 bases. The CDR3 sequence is CASSPPRGCQPQHF. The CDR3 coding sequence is TGCGCCAGCAGTCCCCCCCGGGGGTGTCAGCCCCAGCATTTT.

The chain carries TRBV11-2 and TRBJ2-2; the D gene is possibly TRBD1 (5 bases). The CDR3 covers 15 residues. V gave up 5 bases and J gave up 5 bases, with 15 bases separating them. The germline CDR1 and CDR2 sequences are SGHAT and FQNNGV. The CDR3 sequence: CASSIERGGTGELFF. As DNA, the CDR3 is TGTGCCAGCAGCATCGAAAGGGGCGGTACCGGGGAGCTGTTTTTT.

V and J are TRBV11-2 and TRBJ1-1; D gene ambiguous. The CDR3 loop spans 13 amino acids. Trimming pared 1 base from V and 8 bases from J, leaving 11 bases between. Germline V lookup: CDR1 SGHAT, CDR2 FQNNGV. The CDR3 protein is CASSLGGGLEAFF. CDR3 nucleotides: TGTGCCAGCAGCTTAGGTGGAGGGTTAGAAGCTTTCTTT.

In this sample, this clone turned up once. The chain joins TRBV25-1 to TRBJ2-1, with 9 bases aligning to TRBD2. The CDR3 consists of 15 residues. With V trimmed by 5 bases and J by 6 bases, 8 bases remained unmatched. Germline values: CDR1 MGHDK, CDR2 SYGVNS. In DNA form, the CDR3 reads TGTGCCAGCAGTACCGGGACTAGCATGGGCAATGAGCAGTTCTTC. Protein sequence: CASSTGTSMGNEQFF.

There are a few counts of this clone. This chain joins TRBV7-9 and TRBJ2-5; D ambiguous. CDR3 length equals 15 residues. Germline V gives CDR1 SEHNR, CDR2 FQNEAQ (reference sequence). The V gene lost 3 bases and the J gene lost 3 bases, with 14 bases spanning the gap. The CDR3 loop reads CASSFMYHGEETQYF. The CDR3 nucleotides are TGTGCCAGCAGCTTCATGTATCACGGAGAAGAGACCCAGTACTTC.

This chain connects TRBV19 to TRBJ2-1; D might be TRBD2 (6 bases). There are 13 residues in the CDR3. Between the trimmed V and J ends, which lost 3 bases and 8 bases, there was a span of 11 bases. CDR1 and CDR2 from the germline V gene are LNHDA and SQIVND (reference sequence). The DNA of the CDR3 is TGTGCCAGTAGTATGCCCGCGGGGCATGAGCAGTTCTTC. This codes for CASSMPAGHEQFF.

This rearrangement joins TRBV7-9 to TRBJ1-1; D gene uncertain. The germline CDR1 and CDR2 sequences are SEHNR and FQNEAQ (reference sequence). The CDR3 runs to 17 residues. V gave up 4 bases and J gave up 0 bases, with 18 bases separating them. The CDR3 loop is CASSSTLRWALNTEAFF. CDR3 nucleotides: TGTGCCAGCAGCTCCACCCTAAGGTGGGCCCTGAACACTGAAGCTTTCTTT.

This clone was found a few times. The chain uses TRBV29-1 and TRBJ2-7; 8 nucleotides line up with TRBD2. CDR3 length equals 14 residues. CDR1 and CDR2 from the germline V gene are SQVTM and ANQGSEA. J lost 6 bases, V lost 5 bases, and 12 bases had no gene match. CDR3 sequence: CSVSAGTSSLEQYF. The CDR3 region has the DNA TGCAGCGTTTCAGCCGGGACTAGTTCTCTCGAGCAGTACTTC.

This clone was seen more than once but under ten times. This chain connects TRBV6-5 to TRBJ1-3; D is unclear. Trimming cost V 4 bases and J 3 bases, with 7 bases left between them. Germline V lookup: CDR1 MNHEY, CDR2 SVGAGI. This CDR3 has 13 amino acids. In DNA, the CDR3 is TGTGCCAGCAGTTTCAAGGGTGGAAACACCATATATTTT. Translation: CASSFKGGNTIYF.

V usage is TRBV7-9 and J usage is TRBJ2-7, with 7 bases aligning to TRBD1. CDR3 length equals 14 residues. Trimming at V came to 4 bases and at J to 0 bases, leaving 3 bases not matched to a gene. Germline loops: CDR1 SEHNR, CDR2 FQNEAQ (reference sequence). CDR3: CASSWTGSSYEQYF. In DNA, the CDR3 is TGTGCCAGCAGCTGGACAGGTAGCTCCTACGAGCAGTACTTC.

This chain's CDR3 is CASSLVTGPDYGYTF. CDR3 in DNA: TGTGCCAGCAGCTTAGTAACAGGCCCGGACTATGGCTACACCTTC. The chain combines TRBV7-9 with TRBJ1-2; D perhaps matches TRBD1 (5 bases). The CDR3 spans 15 residues. V was shortened by 1 base and J by 3 bases, with 12 bases between the two germline ends. Germline CDR1 SEHNR, CDR2 FQNEAQ (reference sequence).

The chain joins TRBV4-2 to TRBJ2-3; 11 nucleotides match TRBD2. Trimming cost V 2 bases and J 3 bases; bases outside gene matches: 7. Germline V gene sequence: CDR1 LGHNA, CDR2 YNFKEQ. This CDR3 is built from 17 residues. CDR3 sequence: CASSQITSGGGTDTQYF. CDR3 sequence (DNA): TGTGCCAGCAGCCAAATTACTAGCGGGGGCGGAACAGATACGCAGTATTTT.

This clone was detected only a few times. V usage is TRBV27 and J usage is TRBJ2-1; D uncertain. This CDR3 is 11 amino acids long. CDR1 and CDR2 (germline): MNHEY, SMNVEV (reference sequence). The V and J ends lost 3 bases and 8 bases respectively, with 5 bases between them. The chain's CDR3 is CASSFSDEQFF. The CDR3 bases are TGTGCCAGCAGTTTTTCCGATGAGCAGTTCTTC.

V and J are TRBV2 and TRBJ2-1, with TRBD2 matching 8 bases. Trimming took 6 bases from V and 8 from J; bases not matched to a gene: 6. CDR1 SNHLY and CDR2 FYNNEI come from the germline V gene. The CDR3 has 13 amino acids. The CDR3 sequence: CASSGGEVYEQFF. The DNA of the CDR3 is TGTGCCAGCAGCGGGGGGGAAGTCTATGAGCAGTTCTTC.

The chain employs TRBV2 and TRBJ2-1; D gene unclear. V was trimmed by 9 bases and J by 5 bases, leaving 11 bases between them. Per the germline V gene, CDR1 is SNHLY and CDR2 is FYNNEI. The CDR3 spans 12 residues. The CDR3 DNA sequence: TGTGCCAGACCCAACACCAACAATGAGCAGTTCTTC. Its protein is CARPNTNNEQFF.

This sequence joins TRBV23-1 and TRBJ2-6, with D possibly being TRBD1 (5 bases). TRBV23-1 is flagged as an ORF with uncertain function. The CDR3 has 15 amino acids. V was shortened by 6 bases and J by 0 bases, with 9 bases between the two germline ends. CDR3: CASSPTVSGANVLTF. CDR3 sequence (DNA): TGCGCCAGCAGCCCGACAGTCTCTGGGGCCAACGTCCTGACTTTC.

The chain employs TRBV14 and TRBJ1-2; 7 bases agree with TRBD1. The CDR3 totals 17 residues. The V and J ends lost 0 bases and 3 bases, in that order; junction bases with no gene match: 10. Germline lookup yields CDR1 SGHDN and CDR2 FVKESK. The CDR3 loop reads CASSQDPSGQLDYGYTF. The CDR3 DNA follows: TGTGCCAGCAGCCAAGATCCGTCGGGACAGCTTGACTATGGCTACACCTTC.

The CDR3 spells CASSQDALVNTEAFF. CDR3 bases: TGTGCCAGCAGCCAAGACGCTCTGGTTAACACTGAAGCTTTCTTT. The gene calls are TRBV4-2 and TRBJ1-1; D is uncertain. From germline, CDR1 is LGHNA and CDR2 YNFKEQ. This CDR3 is 15 amino acids long. V was shortened by 0 bases and J by 2 bases, with 10 bases between the two germline ends.

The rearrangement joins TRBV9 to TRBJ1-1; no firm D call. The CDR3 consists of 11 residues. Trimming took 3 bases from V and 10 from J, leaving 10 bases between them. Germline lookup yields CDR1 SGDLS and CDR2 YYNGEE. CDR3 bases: TGTGCCAGCAGCGACTCATTGGGAGCTTTCTTT. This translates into CASSDSLGAFF.

The CDR3 DNA reads TGTGCCAGTAGCCTCATTGGGGGGGCTACGCGTCAGCCCCAGCATTTT. Translation gives CASSLIGGATRQPQHF. The chain recombines TRBV19 with TRBJ1-5; weak D call: TRBD1 (6 bases). The CDR3 contains 16 residues. CDR1 is LNHDA and CDR2 is SQIVND in the germline V gene (reference sequence). V lost 6 bases and J lost 6, with 21 bases in between.